The 19 T cell receptor beta chains in this list originate from one sample, sequenced in a study of blood T cell repertoires in COVID-19. Generated by immunoSEQ multiplex PCR, the TCRdb table keeps only in-frame clones and is missing some. The repertoire holds about 380,000 clones, 85% seen once, with roughly 3.4% in the top ten. The specimen sequenced was peripheral blood. All receptors come from a woman in her late teens or twenties with acute or convalescent COVID-19.

This chain's CDR3 is CASQDRSSYNEQFF. In DNA, the CDR3 is TGTGCCAGCCAAGACCGGAGCTCCTACAATGAGCAGTTCTTC. V usage is TRBV19 and J usage is TRBJ2-1; D unresolved. Germline lookup yields CDR1 LNHDA and CDR2 SQIVND (reference sequence). The CDR3 covers 14 residues. Trimming removed 9 bases from V and 0 bases from J, with 12 bases in between.

This clone was seen only a few times. Other nucleotide sequences from this sample produce the same CDR3. The CDR3 bases are TGTGCCAGCAGCTTAGTTCGGTCACCCCTCCACTTT. Translating it yields CASSLVRSPLHF. The rearrangement joins TRBV11-2 to TRBJ1-6; the D is unclear. The CDR3 runs 12 residues. Germline assignment: CDR1 SGHAT and CDR2 FQNNGV. V was clipped by 1 base and J by 10 bases, with 5 bases between them.

V is TRBV20-1 and J is TRBJ1-2, with D uncertain. This CDR3 has 11 amino acids. V shed 6 bases and J shed 4 bases, with 9 bases lying between them. Germline lookup yields CDR1 DFQATT and CDR2 SNEGSKA (reference sequence). Here the CDR3 reads CSAPSSYGYTF. CDR3 coding DNA: TGCAGTGCCCCTAGCTCCTATGGCTACACCTTC.

In nucleotides, the CDR3 is TGTGCCAGCAGTCAGGGGAACCAAGAGACCCAGTACTTC. It specifies CASSQGNQETQYF. This chain joins TRBV7-7 and TRBJ2-5, with D maybe TRBD1 (6 bases). The V end lost 6 bases, the J end lost 0 bases, and 8 bases lay between the germline ends. Looked up from germline, CDR1 is SSHAT and CDR2 is FNYEAQ (reference sequence). This CDR3 has 13 residues.

The chain employs TRBV20-1 and TRBJ2-7, with a weak D call TRBD2 (5 bases). Trimming pared 3 bases from V and 5 bases from J, leaving 11 bases between. This CDR3 has 12 amino acids. Germline CDR1 DFQATT, CDR2 SNEGSKA (reference sequence). In nucleotides, the CDR3 is TGCAGTGCTAGTTACGGGGTTGACGAGCAGTACTTC. This sequence encodes CSASYGVDEQYF.

The DNA of the CDR3 is TGTGCCAGCAGCCTATGGGGGGTTAACACTGAAGCTTTCTTT. Encoded protein: CASSLWGVNTEAFF. This chain uses TRBV11-2 with TRBJ1-1; a possible D gene is TRBD1 (5 bases). V lost 5 bases, J lost 2 bases, and 12 bases lay in between. Germline assignment: CDR1 SGHAT and CDR2 FQNNGV. CDR3 length equals 14 residues.

This chain uses TRBV5-1 with TRBJ2-7; 7 positions agree with TRBD1. The germline V gene encodes CDR1 SGHRS and CDR2 YFSETQ. J was trimmed by 2 bases and V by 1 base; bases with no gene match: 3. The length of the CDR3 is 14 residues. CDR3 coding DNA: TGCGCCAGCAGCTTGCGGGACAGCCCCTACGAGCAGTACTTC. Protein product: CASSLRDSPYEQYF.

This clone came up once. V gene TRBV5-4 combines with J gene TRBJ1-2; tentative D call: TRBD1 (5 bases). V lost 0 bases and J lost 4, with 16 bases in between. Germline loops: CDR1 SGHNT, CDR2 YYREEE (reference sequence). CDR3 size: 16 residues. This CDR3 reads CASSLASGRGGYGYTF. CDR3 sequence (DNA): TGTGCCAGCAGCTTGGCCTCGGGTAGGGGTGGCTATGGCTACACCTTC. Based on the CDR3 plus reference TRBV5-4 and TRBJ1-2, the full variable domain is ETGVTQSPTHLIKTRGQQVTLRCSSQSGHNTVSWYQQALGQGPQFIFQYYREEENGRGNFPPRFSGLQFPNYSSELNVNALELDDSALYLCASSLASGRGGYGYTFGSGTRLTVV.

CDR3 region: CASSSRTGGEGETQYF. The CDR3 DNA is TGTGCCAGCAGTTCCAGGACAGGGGGAGAGGGAGAGACCCAGTACTTC. This chain connects TRBV28 to TRBJ2-5; TRBD1 agrees at 10 bases. Trimming cost V 4 bases and J 4 bases; bases outside gene matches: 9. This CDR3 is 16 amino acids long. Germline CDR1 is MDHEN and CDR2 is SYDVKM.

The rearrangement links TRBV7-9 to TRBJ2-1, with a tentative D call TRBD1 (6 bases). The CDR3 is 14 residues long. CDR1 and CDR2 from the germline V gene are SEHNR and FQNEAQ (reference sequence). Trimming cost V 5 bases and J 0 bases, with 8 bases left between them. The CDR3 nucleotides read TGTGCCAGCAGCCGGACAGTCTCCTACAATGAGCAGTTCTTC. It codes for CASSRTVSYNEQFF. The whole variable domain, remainder taken from reference TRBV7-9 and TRBJ2-1, is DTGVSQNPRHKITKRGQNVTFRCDPISEHNRLYWYRQTLGQGPEFLTYFQNEAQLEKSRLLSDRFSAERPKGSFSTLEIQRTEQGDSAMYLCASSRTVSYNEQFFGPGTRLTVL.

This clone was picked up one time. This rearrangement joins TRBV21-1 to TRBJ2-7; no check of the table's D call, TRBD2, against the DNA was made. TRBV21-1 is given as a pseudogene. CDR3 length equals 18 residues. The CDR3 loop is CASSKGSRGRELSYEQYF. The CDR3 bases are TGTGCCAGCAGCAAAGGCTCCCGTGGGCGGGAGCTTTCCTACGAGCAGTACTTC.

The chain is built from TRBV4-1 and TRBJ1-4; the match to TRBD1 covers 7 bases. V was pared by 1 base and J by 4 bases, with 9 bases of the junction left unmatched. The CDR3 totals 17 residues. CDR1 is MGHRA, CDR2 YSYEKL, per germline. CDR3: CASSQVGYGTDNEKLFF. DNA of the CDR3: TGCGCCAGCAGCCAAGTGGGTTACGGGACAGATAATGAAAAACTGTTTTTT.

This clone has more than one count but fewer than ten. This chain uses TRBV29-1 with TRBJ2-3, with 8 bases identical to TRBD2. This CDR3 is 14 amino acids long. The germline V gene has CDR1 SQVTM and CDR2 ANQGSEA. V trimming: 0 bases; J trimming: 5 bases; junction bases outside the gene matches: 4. CDR3 in DNA: TGCAGCGTTGAAGACCGTCTAGCGGGAGATACGCAGTATTTT. It specifies CSVEDRLAGDTQYF.

The chain combines TRBV5-6 with TRBJ2-5; D perhaps matches TRBD1 (6 bases). CDR1 and CDR2 from the germline V gene are SGHDT and YYEEEE. This CDR3 spans 13 amino acids. Deletions cut 4 bases from V and 1 base from J, with 8 bases between. The chain's CDR3 is CASSVTGQETQYF. DNA of the CDR3: TGTGCCAGCAGCGTGACAGGCCAAGAGACCCAGTACTTC.

The CDR3 sequence is CASRYITGEKLFF. CDR3 in DNA: TGTGCCAGCAGGTACATCACGGGTGAAAAACTGTTTTTT. The V call is TRBV7-9, the J call TRBJ1-4; no definite D call. Trimming left V 6 bases short and J 7 bases short, with 12 bases between. The CDR3 is made up of 13 amino acids. Germline V gene lookup returns CDR1 SEHNR and CDR2 FQNEAQ (reference sequence).

The V call is TRBV18, the J call TRBJ1-6; TRBD1 matches 7 bases. CDR1 and CDR2 (germline): KGHSH, LQKENI. The junction had 7 bases not matched to a gene; V was cut back by 3 bases and J by 8 bases. The CDR3 contains 15 residues. The CDR3 nucleotides are TGTGCCAGCTCACCTTTGGGGACAGACGATTCACCCCTCCACTTT. It is translated as CASSPLGTDDSPLHF.

CDR3 DNA: TGTGCCAGCAGCTCCCCGGGTATAGGGGGAAACATTCAGTACTTC. Translated: CASSSPGIGGNIQYF. This sequence joins TRBV5-4 and TRBJ2-4; maybe TRBD1 (6 bases). Deletions cut 3 bases from V and 6 bases from J, with 16 bases between. Germline CDR1 and CDR2: SGHNT and YYREEE (reference sequence). This CDR3 spans 15 amino acids.

CDR3 protein: CASSLDAGPGYEQYF. The CDR3, as DNA: TGTGCCAGCAGCTTGGATGCAGGGCCAGGGTACGAGCAGTACTTC. The chain is built from TRBV5-5 and TRBJ2-7, with a tentative D call TRBD1 (5 bases). V shed 0 bases and J shed 4 bases, with 14 bases lying between them. Germline CDR1 reads SGHKS; CDR2 reads YYEKEE (reference sequence). CDR3 size: 15 residues.

The chain combines TRBV5-1 with TRBJ1-4; D unresolved. Germline CDR1 SGHRS, CDR2 YFSETQ. The V end lost 4 bases, the J end lost 4 bases, and 11 bases lay between the germline ends. The CDR3 loop spans 14 amino acids. The CDR3 here is CASSVRGINEKLFF. The CDR3, as DNA: TGCGCCAGCAGCGTACGGGGTATTAATGAAAAACTGTTTTTT.